Listed below are T cell receptor beta chains from one sample, sequenced in a study of T cell responses to AZD1222 COVID-19 vaccine. TCRdb's copy holds only in-frame clones and misses some; the assay was immunoSEQ multiplex PCR. The table includes about 200,000 clones, almost 90% detected once. This material consisted of peripheral blood, taken on day 0 of AZD1222 vaccination. The receptors were gathered from an adult in good health. The CDR3 runs from the conserved cysteine through the conserved F or W. A D gene is named only where the DNA matches it firmly. The listing skips clone size in some rows; elsewhere it reads once, few, many or a size class.

j_gene | d_gene | abundance | v_gene | CDR3aa | CDR3nt
TRBJ2-5 | TRBD1 | . | TRBV3-1/TRBV3-2 | CASSHRGTGRETQYF | TGTGCCAGCAGCCACCGCGGGACAGGGCGAGAGACCCAGTACTTC
TRBJ2-1 | TRBD1 | . | TRBV5-1 | CASSAGTVYNEQFF | TGCGCCAGCAGCGCCGGGACAGTTTACAATGAGCAGTTCTTC
TRBJ2-5 | . | . | TRBV4-1 | CASSQGGRGGDETQYF | TGCGCCAGCAGCCAAGGGGGGCGGGGTGGGGATGAGACCCAGTACTTC
TRBJ2-1 | TRBD2 | . | TRBV3-1/TRBV3-2 | CASSQVLAGYNEQFF | TGTGCCAGCAGCCAAGTCCTAGCGGGGTACAATGAGCAGTTCTTC
TRBJ1-2 | TRBD1 | once | TRBV5-6 | CASSWDRNYGYTF | TGTGCCAGCAGCTGGGACAGAAACTATGGCTACACCTTC
TRBJ2-5 | . | . | TRBV30 | CAWSFRWGETQYF | TGTGCCTGGAGTTTCCGGTGGGGGGAGACCCAGTACTTC
TRBJ1-5 | . | few | TRBV7-9 | CASSSPPDGHSNQPQHF | TGTGCCAGCAGCTCCCCCCCCGACGGTCATAGCAATCAGCCCCAGCATTTT
TRBJ2-5 | . | . | TRBV4-1 | CASSPGTEETQYF | TGCGCCAGCAGCCCTGGGACTGAAGAGACCCAGTACTTC
TRBJ2-6 | . | . | TRBV24-1 | CATSDPGPISGANVLTF | TGTGCCACCAGTGATCCAGGCCCCATTTCTGGGGCCAACGTCCTGACTTTC
TRBJ1-5 | . | . | TRBV21-1 | CASKADTNQPQHF | TGTGCCAGCAAAGCGGACACGAATCAGCCCCAGCATTTT
TRBJ1-6 | TRBD1 | . | TRBV7-9 | CASSPGQGGSPLHF | TGTGCCAGCAGCCCCGGACAGGGTGGTTCACCCCTCCACTTT
TRBJ1-5 | TRBD1 | . | TRBV7-9 | CASSPTGEPQHF | TGTGCCAGCAGCCCGACAGGGGAGCCCCAGCATTTT
TRBJ1-4 | . | . | TRBV7-8 | CASNMQGSEKLFF | TGTGCCAGCAATATGCAGGGAAGTGAAAAACTGTTTTTT
TRBJ2-7 | . | . | TRBV7-9 | CASSFTYEQYF | TGTGCCAGCAGCTTTACCTACGAGCAGTACTTC
TRBJ2-7 | . | . | TRBV2 | CASSEAAGTYEQYF | TGTGCCAGCAGTGAAGCGGCCGGTACCTACGAGCAGTACTTC
TRBJ1-6 | TRBD1 | . | TRBV5-1 | CASSFGTGGKMSSPLHF | TGCGCCAGCAGCTTCGGGACAGGGGGCAAGATGAGTTCACCCCTCCACTTT
TRBJ1-2 | . | . | TRBV19 | CASSIQNYGYTF | TGTGCCAGTAGTATTCAGAACTATGGCTACACCTTC
TRBJ1-1 | . | . | TRBV29-1 | CSVGPREDTEAFF | TGCAGCGTTGGCCCCAGGGAGGATACTGAAGCTTTCTTT
TRBJ1-6 | . | . | TRBV6-4 | CASSDSYNSPLHF | TGTGCCAGCAGTGACTCCTATAATTCACCCCTCCACTTT
TRBJ2-7 | TRBD2 | . | TRBV9 | CASSTGLEGLASYEQYF | TGTGCCAGCAGCACCGGGTTGGAGGGACTAGCATCCTACGAGCAGTACTTC